This is a list of T cell receptor beta chains from one sample in a study of OX40 agonist ivuxolimab in advanced cancers. The assay was immunoSEQ multiplex PCR, and TCRdb's table has in-frame clones only and misses some. The top ten hold around 3.9% of the sample, which has some 16,000 clones, approximately 86% seen once. The specimen was CD4+ or CD8+ T cells sorted from blood, collected in a trial of the OX40 agonist ivuxolimab. The receptors stem from an adult with an advanced solid tumor such as melanoma, head and neck, liver or kidney cancer. CDR3s include the opening cysteine and the closing phenylalanine or tryptophan. A D gene is named only where the DNA matches it firmly. For some rows the clone size is stated as once, few or many, or as a class when expanded; others skip it.

D	J	V	size	CDR3	DNA
.	TRBJ2-1	TRBV9	.	CASSVAGDSHEQFF	TGTGCCAGCAGCGTAGCAGGGGATAGTCATGAGCAGTTCTTC
.	TRBJ1-5	TRBV19	.	CASSRERGNQPQHF	TGTGCCAGTAGCCGAGAACGGGGCAATCAGCCCCAGCATTTT
TRBD2	TRBJ2-1	TRBV27	.	CASSLTSGASSYNEQFF	TGTGCCAGCAGTCTAACTAGCGGGGCCTCCTCCTACAATGAGCAGTTCTTC
.	TRBJ1-6	TRBV6-5	.	CASSLRFGGNSPLHF	TGTGCCAGCAGCCTGCGGTTCGGCGGGAATTCACCCCTCCACTTT
.	TRBJ2-1	TRBV5-1	.	CASSLGAGEQFF	TGCGCCAGCAGCTTGGGAGCCGGGGAGCAGTTCTTC
.	TRBJ1-4	TRBV5-4	once	CASSQEGRANEKLFF	TGTGCCAGCAGCCAGGAAGGGAGAGCTAATGAAAAACTGTTTTTT
.	TRBJ1-3	TRBV7-3	once	CASSLDVYGNTIYF	TGTGCCAGCAGCTTAGATGTGTACGGAAACACCATATATTTT
.	TRBJ2-1	TRBV7-2	.	CASSLRPRGAGVNNEQFF	TGTGCCAGCAGCTTAAGGCCCAGGGGGGCGGGAGTGAACAATGAGCAGTTCTTC
.	TRBJ1-1	TRBV30	once	CARDGGGRAFF	TGTGCCAGGGACGGAGGAGGTCGAGCTTTCTTT
.	TRBJ2-7	TRBV5-1	.	CASSLAGSYEQYF	TGCGCCAGCAGCTTGGCCGGGTCCTACGAGCAGTACTTC
TRBD2	TRBJ2-1	TRBV5-1	.	CASSLAYLGGGYNEQFF	TGCGCCAGCAGCTTGGCTTATCTGGGCGGGGGTTACAATGAGCAGTTCTTC
.	TRBJ1-4	TRBV15	.	CATSREDGHGKLFF	TGTGCCACCAGCAGAGAGGACGGCCATGGGAAACTGTTTTTT
TRBD2	TRBJ2-3	TRBV5-6	.	CASRSSGRAGDTQYF	TGTGCCAGCAGGAGTAGCGGGAGGGCAGGAGATACGCAGTATTTT
TRBD1	TRBJ1-2	TRBV27	.	CASSMDRNYGYTF	TGTGCCAGCAGTATGGACAGGAACTATGGCTACACCTTC
.	TRBJ2-3	TRBV7-6	.	CASTSWSGPLSNTDTQYF	TGTGCCAGCACCTCCTGGTCGGGGCCCCTATCAAACACAGATACGCAGTATTTT
.	TRBJ1-1	TRBV7-2	.	CASSLLFLLTEAFF	TGTGCCAGCAGCCTCCTATTCCTACTAACAGAAGCTTTCTTT
TRBD2	TRBJ2-7	TRBV10-3	.	CAIRATSSHEQYF	TGTGCCATCAGGGCGACTAGCTCCCACGAGCAGTACTTC
.	TRBJ2-1	TRBV11-2	.	CASSLWGESGQFF	TGTGCCAGCAGCCTTTGGGGTGAATCAGGGCAGTTCTTC
.	TRBJ1-1	TRBV19	.	CASSSQGSGDTEAFF	TGTGCCAGTAGTTCCCAGGGGAGTGGGGACACTGAAGCTTTCTTT
.	TRBJ2-5	TRBV9	once	CASSVVGGRETQYF	TGTGCCAGCAGCGTAGTTGGGGGAAGGGAGACCCAGTACTTC
.	TRBJ1-1	TRBV7-9	once	CASSPQGYTEAFF	TGTGCCAGCAGCCCTCAGGGCTACACTGAAGCTTTCTTT
TRBD1	TRBJ2-2	TRBV18	.	CASSTGVSANTGELFF	TGTGCCAGCTCAACAGGGGTCTCGGCGAACACCGGGGAGCTGTTTTTT
.	TRBJ1-3	TRBV2	.	CASSTDRPITGNTIYF	TGTGCCAGCAGTACCGACAGGCCCATTACCGGAAACACCATATATTTT
.	TRBJ2-7	TRBV9	.	CASSVGTNSYEQYF	TGTGCCAGCAGCGTGGGCACGAACTCCTACGAGCAGTACTTC
.	TRBJ2-7	TRBV29-1	.	CSVSGVLYEQYF	TGCAGCGTCTCAGGGGTACTCTACGAGCAGTACTTC
.	TRBJ1-4	TRBV5-6	.	CASSRVTTNEKLFF	TGTGCCAGCAGCCGGGTCACGACTAATGAAAAACTGTTTTTT
.	TRBJ1-1	TRBV21-1	.	CASSELQGRNTEAFF	TGTGCCAGCAGCGAACTTCAGGGGAGGAACACTGAAGCTTTCTTT
.	TRBJ2-4	TRBV18	.	CASSLERAKNIQYF	TGTGCCAGCTCACTTGAGAGAGCCAAAAACATTCAGTACTTC
TRBD1	TRBJ1-1	TRBV5-6	.	CASSGTGGSPEAFF	TGTGCCAGCAGCGGTACAGGGGGCTCCCCTGAAGCTTTCTTT
.	TRBJ1-6	TRBV27	.	CASSFKSDSPLHF	TGTGCCAGCAGTTTCAAGAGCGATTCACCCCTCCACTTT
TRBD1	TRBJ2-5	TRBV7-9	once	CASSLGTGARSETQYF	TGTGCCAGCAGCTTAGGGACAGGGGCCCGAAGTGAGACCCAGTACTTC
TRBD1	TRBJ1-2	TRBV5-3	.	CAKRVNRGQGYTF	TGTGCCAAAAGGGTCAACAGGGGGCAGGGCTACACCTTC
TRBD1	TRBJ1-6	TRBV5-1	.	CASSWGQSSYNSPLHF	TGCGCCAGCAGCTGGGGACAGAGCTCCTATAATTCACCCCTCCACTTT
.	TRBJ1-1	TRBV19	.	CASTRNTEAFF	TGTGCCAGTACTCGGAACACTGAAGCTTTCTTT
.	TRBJ1-2	TRBV19	.	CASSIDFGTTNYGYTF	TGTGCCAGTAGTATAGACTTCGGGACCACTAACTATGGCTACACCTTC
.	TRBJ2-7	TRBV29-1	.	CTITTGSYEQYF	TGCACCATCACCACAGGCTCCTACGAGCAGTACTTC
.	TRBJ2-2	TRBV15	.	CATSPGGTGTSGELFF	TGTGCCACCAGCCCTGGAGGAACAGGAACGTCCGGGGAGCTGTTTTTT
.	TRBJ2-7	TRBV5-6	.	CASSSLGTAYEQYF	TGTGCCAGCAGCTCCCTCGGGACCGCCTACGAGCAGTACTTC
TRBD1	TRBJ2-3	TRBV7-2	.	CASSLGTGGVFTQYF	TGTGCCAGCAGCTTAGGGACAGGGGGGGTGTTTACGCAGTATTTT
.	TRBJ2-1	TRBV10-3	.	CAISQALQSYNEQFF	TGTGCCATCAGCCAAGCGTTGCAGTCCTACAATGAGCAGTTCTTC
.	TRBJ2-5	TRBV5-1	.	CASSSGYERQETQYF	TGCGCCAGCAGCTCCGGATATGAGCGGCAAGAGACCCAGTACTTC
.	TRBJ2-5	TRBV2	.	CASIIVGAYQETQYF	TGTGCCAGTATTATAGTAGGGGCGTACCAAGAGACCCAGTACTTC
.	TRBJ1-5	TRBV28	.	CASSLSGVRNQPQHF	TGTGCCAGCAGTCTATCCGGAGTCCGCAATCAGCCCCAGCATTTT
.	TRBJ2-7	TRBV7-9	.	CASSSGAYEQYF	TGTGCCAGCAGCTCCGGTGCCTACGAGCAGTACTTC
.	TRBJ2-5	TRBV30	.	CAWSVGVGRYQETQYF	TGTGCCTGGAGTGTTGGAGTGGGGCGGTACCAAGAGACCCAGTACTTC